This entry concerns a single T cell receptor (beta chain). The V end was cut by 4 bases, the J end by 2 bases, with 14 bases between. In germline, CDR1 is PRHDT, CDR2 FYEKMQ (reference sequence). CDR3 length: 15 residues. This sample was taken from a study of cytotoxic CD8 clonotypes in ibrutinib-treated CLL. The wider study: Per sample, productive templates averaged around 250,000 and productive rearrangements averaged 94,082.

TCRdb's copy holds only in-frame clones and misses some; the assay was immunoSEQ multiplex PCR. The table includes 15,000 to 20,000 clones, about 70% detected once. This clonotype was obtained from a human donor with chronic lymphocytic leukemia. The rearrangement uses TRBV13 and TRBJ1-1; perhaps TRBD1 as D (5 bases). This material consisted of PBMCs, taken before ibrutinib treatment. Here the CDR3 DNA reads TGTGCCAGCAGCTCCCGGCAGGGAGGAAACACTGAAGCTTTCTTT. It translates to CASSSRQGGNTEAFF.